These 15 T cell receptor beta chains share one sample of origin, sequenced in a study of T cell responses to AZD1222 COVID-19 vaccine. Repertoires were generated with immunoSEQ multiplex PCR, while TCRdb's copy carries only in-frame clones and drops some. The data contain 150,000 to 200,000 clones, around 90% of them singletons. Sequencing used peripheral blood, obtained on day 0 of AZD1222 vaccination. These receptor sequences come from an adult in good health.

The V and J genes are TRBV6-5 and TRBJ2-7; D uncertain. This CDR3 region has 14 residues. Germline lookup yields CDR1 MNHEY and CDR2 SVGAGI. V gave up 4 bases and J gave up 6 bases, with 16 bases separating them. CDR3 sequence: CASSFKLGLLEQYF. The CDR3 DNA reads TGTGCCAGCAGTTTTAAGCTTGGCCTACTCGAGCAGTACTTC.

V and J are TRBV5-1 and TRBJ2-5; the match to TRBD2 covers 9 bases. Germline V gene data show CDR1 as SGHRS and CDR2 as YFSETQ. The CDR3 contains 15 residues. Trimming cost V 2 bases and J 4 bases; bases outside gene matches: 6. The CDR3 bases are TGCGCCAGCAGCTTCGGACTAGCGTTCAGAGAGACCCAGTACTTC. This encodes CASSFGLAFRETQYF.

This clone was observed once. The gene calls are TRBV24-1 and TRBJ2-1; 10 nucleotides match TRBD2. V shed 3 bases, J shed 2 bases, and the junction held 6 bases outside the gene matches. This CDR3 comprises 17 residues. Germline lookup yields CDR1 KGHDR and CDR2 SFDVKD. The CDR3 spells CATSDPGLAETYNEQFF. CDR3 DNA sequence: TGTGCCACCAGTGATCCCGGACTAGCGGAGACCTACAATGAGCAGTTCTTC.

The table lists this clone with a count of one. The chain uses TRBV7-2 and TRBJ1-6; no firm D call. In germline, CDR1 is SGHTA, CDR2 FQGNSA. The CDR3 loop spans 15 amino acids. The V end was cut by 1 base, the J end by 4 bases, with 8 bases between. The CDR3 here is CASSLGRIYNSPLHF. The CDR3 bases are TGTGCCAGCAGCTTAGGACGGATTTATAATTCACCCCTCCACTTT.

The chain couples TRBV2 to TRBJ1-2, with TRBD1 identical over 8 bases. The CDR3 length is 15 residues. J was trimmed by 8 bases and V by 6 bases; bases with no gene match: 14. Germline lookup yields CDR1 SNHLY and CDR2 FYNNEI. The CDR3 coding sequence is TGTGCCAGCAGGAAGGGACAGGCGCGGGTTGACGGCTACACCTTC. Its translation: CASRKGQARVDGYTF.

This clone showed up many times. The gene calls are TRBV10-2 and TRBJ2-1; 14 nucleotides align to TRBD2. CDR1 and CDR2 (germline): WSHSY, SAAADI. Trimming at V came to 10 bases and at J to 9 bases, leaving 11 bases not matched to a gene. The CDR3 runs 15 residues. The CDR3: CATQAGLAGDSEQFF. The DNA of the CDR3 is TGCGCCACCCAGGCGGGACTAGCGGGGGATTCTGAGCAGTTCTTC.

The genes are TRBV20-1 and TRBJ2-7; unclear D gene. CDR1 and CDR2 (germline): DFQATT, SNEGSKA (reference sequence). CDR3 length equals 10 residues. Between the trimmed V and J ends, which lost 5 bases and 4 bases, there was a span of 6 bases. The CDR3: CSAVIYEQYF. The CDR3 DNA reads as TGCAGTGCTGTAATTTACGAGCAGTACTTC.

This clone came up a few times. The chain is built from TRBV9 and TRBJ1-1; D perhaps matches TRBD1 (5 bases). The V gene lost 0 bases and the J gene lost 0 bases, with 12 bases spanning the gap. This CDR3 comprises 16 residues. CDR1 SGDLS and CDR2 YYNGEE come from the germline V gene. CDR3 DNA: TGTGCCAGCAGCGTAGATGCAGGGAACATGAACACTGAAGCTTTCTTT. It codes for CASSVDAGNMNTEAFF.

The chain links TRBV6-5 to TRBJ2-7; 7 bases are shared with TRBD2. CDR1 and CDR2 (germline): MNHEY, SVGAGI. The junction had 7 bases not matched to a gene; V was cut back by 11 bases and J by 0 bases. The CDR3 runs to 13 residues. CDR3 DNA sequence: TGTGCCTCCATGCGGGAGAGCTCCTACGAGCAGTACTTC. Translation gives CASMRESSYEQYF.

V usage is TRBV6-5 and J usage is TRBJ2-3; no firm D call. This CDR3 has 13 amino acids. Per the germline V gene, CDR1 is MNHEY and CDR2 is SVGAGI. Trimming removed 6 bases from V and 2 bases from J, with 9 bases in between. CDR3 nucleotides: TGTGCCAGCAGGAGCGTCCCCACAGATACGCAGTATTTT. Translating gives CASRSVPTDTQYF.

The chain has TRBV4-2 and TRBJ2-5, with 8 bases fitting TRBD2. Germline V CDR1 and CDR2: LGHNA, YNFKEQ. Trimming took 0 bases from V and 3 from J; bases not matched to a gene: 3. The CDR3 has 15 amino acids. This CDR3 reads CASSQDRREEETQYF. The CDR3, as DNA: TGTGCCAGCAGCCAAGATAGGCGGGAGGAAGAGACCCAGTACTTC.

The chain recombines TRBV3-1 (or the pseudogene TRBV3-2) with TRBJ2-5, with 10 bases fitting TRBD2. The CDR3 sequence is 15 residues long. Germline V gene sequence: CDR1 LGHDT, CDR2 YNNKEL (reference sequence). V lost 0 bases and J lost 11; bases outside the gene matches: 9. CDR3 sequence reads: CASSQDRLAGHRQYF. The DNA of the CDR3 is TGTGCCAGCAGCCAAGATCGACTAGCGGGCCACCGACAGTACTTC.

The rearrangement links TRBV6-5 to TRBJ2-2; D might be TRBD2 (5 bases). The V and J ends lost 2 bases and 4 bases respectively, with 11 bases between them. Germline V gives CDR1 MNHEY, CDR2 SVGAGI. The CDR3 is 15 amino acids. CDR3 nucleotide sequence: TGTGCCAGCAGTTACCACGGTGCGGGCACCGGGGAGCTGTTTTTT. This sequence encodes CASSYHGAGTGELFF.

The rearrangement uses TRBV11-2 and TRBJ2-5; D is ambiguous. Trimming left V 7 bases short and J 5 bases short, with 8 bases between. From germline, CDR1 is SGHAT and CDR2 FQNNGV. This CDR3 contains 11 residues. The chain's CDR3 is CASNPWETQYF. The CDR3 DNA reads as TGTGCCAGCAATCCGTGGGAGACCCAGTACTTC.

This chain joins TRBV2 and TRBJ1-5; D gene uncertain. The length of the CDR3 is 12 residues. CDR1 is SNHLY and CDR2 is FYNNEI in the germline V gene. Deletions cut 8 bases from V and 1 base from J, with 6 bases between. The CDR3, as DNA: TGTGCCAGCTGTCAGAGCAATCAGCCCCAGCATTTT. Translating gives CASCQSNQPQHF.